This entry lists 2 T cell receptor beta chains sequenced from one sample in a study of graft-versus-host responses after intestinal transplantation. Here immunoSEQ multiplex PCR was the method, and the copy in TCRdb shows in-frame clones only, minus some. Of some 100,000 clones listed, around 90% are singletons. Their recognized antigens are unknown. The sample was unstimulated CD8+ T cells sorted from spleen or lymph node cells, taken before intestinal transplant. These receptors were taken from a human donor who received an intestinal transplant.

The chain employs TRBV9 and TRBJ1-2; 7 nucleotides match TRBD1. V lost 3 bases to trimming and J lost 3 bases; unmatched junction nucleotides: 8. This CDR3 contains 15 residues. Looked up from germline, CDR1 is SGDLS and CDR2 is YYNGEE. The CDR3 DNA reads TGTGCCAGCAGCGGGAAGACAGGGTTTCACTATGGCTACACCTTC. This sequence encodes CASSGKTGFHYGYTF.

This sequence joins TRBV4-1 and TRBJ2-3; maybe TRBD2 (6 bases). CDR1 and CDR2 (germline): MGHRA, YSYEKL. Trimming removed 0 bases at V and 2 bases at J, with 12 bases between. The CDR3 has 16 residues. The CDR3 DNA reads TGCGCCAGCAGCCAAGATTGGGCTAGCGTCACAGATACGCAGTATTTT. Amino acids: CASSQDWASVTDTQYF.